This TCR beta chain stems from a study of cytomegalovirus exposure and HLA in healthy donors. Study-level points and caveats: The later analysis indicated that the majority of CMV-associated TCR beta chains appeared HLA-restricted. Follow-up analysis found HLA locus-dependent TCR association rates, highest for DRB1 and lowest for HLA-C. Later analysis demonstrated an association between a missense DCLRE1C variant and TCR beta V- and J-gene trimming.

PCR was performed using 60 Vbeta and 13 Jbeta primers. Measured with immunoSEQ multiplex PCR; TCRdb has only the in-frame clones, and not every one. The table records 120,000 or so clones, around three quarters of them present only once. A remark on this clone: Its matching antigen is unknown.

Germline CDR1 is MDHEN and CDR2 is SYDVKM. Between the trimmed V and J ends, which lost 7 bases and 5 bases, there was a span of 15 bases. CDR3 length: 14 amino acids. Sequencing used PBMCs. The TCR was taken from a woman under 40 in good health and CMV-seronegative. This sequence joins TRBV28 and TRBJ2-1; perhaps TRBD2 as D (5 bases). The CDR3 region is CASKIVGANNEQFF. CDR3 in DNA: TGTGCCAGCAAAATTGTGGGAGCCAACAATGAGCAGTTCTTC. The full variable domain, its missing parts supplied by reference TRBV28 and TRBJ2-1, is DVKVTQSSRYLVKRTGEKVFLECVQDMDHENMFWYRQDPGLGLRLIYFSYDVKMKEKGDIPEGYSVSREKKERFSLILESASTNQTSMYLCASKIVGANNEQFFGPGTRLTVL.